The 22 T cell receptor beta chains below were found in one sample sequenced in a study of vaccination and CD4 T cells after COVID-19. These TCRs' antigens remain unknown. Oncomine TCR Beta short-read sequencing was applied to DNA from cultured CD4+ T cells. TCRdb itself ran the PCR reads through MiXCR, one entry per CDR3 protein. This table holds 8,500 or so distinct CDR3 sequences, about 59% found once. Treatment noted: 10-day PBMC culture with coronavirus spike peptide pools or control peptides (ViraFEST assay). The sequencing sample was made of CD4+ T cells from blood, cultured in vitro. These receptors were obtained from a human donor who had recovered from COVID-19.

CDR3 coding DNA: TGTGCCAGCAGCCCCGACAGGCTTAATTCACCCCTCCACTTT. Translated, it gives CASSPDRLNSPLHF. The genes are TRBV7-2 and TRBJ1-6; perhaps TRBD1 as D (6 bases). Trimming removed 5 bases at V and 6 bases at J, with 11 bases between. The length of the CDR3 is 14 residues. The germline V gene has CDR1 SGHTA and CDR2 FQGNSA.

The table lists this clonotype with a few counts. V and J are TRBV20-1 and TRBJ1-1; TRBD1 is a possible D gene (6 bases). Deletions cut 5 bases from V and 3 bases from J, with 10 bases between. CDR3 length equals 12 residues. The germline gives CDR1 DFQATT, CDR2 SNEGSKA (reference sequence). CDR3 sequence: CSAGRGDTEAFF. Written as DNA, the CDR3 is TGCAGTGCTGGGAGGGGGGACACTGAAGCTTTCTTT.

The V call is TRBV28, the J call TRBJ1-2; D not resolved. Trimming took off 6 bases at V and 0 bases at J, with 11 bases between the two ends. CDR3 length: 14 residues. Germline V CDR1 and CDR2: MDHEN, SYDVKM. CDR3 nucleotides: TGTGCCAGCAGACCCATCAGGCCTAACTATGGCTACACCTTC. This encodes CASRPIRPNYGYTF.

The J gene is TRBJ1-5, the V gene TRBV11-1; a weak D match, TRBD1 (5 bases). Germline V gene sequence: CDR1 SGHAT, CDR2 FQDESV (reference sequence). The V and J ends lost 1 base and 6 bases respectively, with 13 bases between them. The length of the CDR3 is 15 residues. The CDR3 sequence is CASSLGGGSSQPQHF. The CDR3 nucleotides are TGTGCCAGCAGCTTAGGTGGGGGGTCAAGTCAGCCCCAGCATTTT.

The table lists this clonotype with a few counts. The rearrangement links TRBV7-2 to TRBJ1-1; TRBD1 agrees at 8 bases. Germline lookup yields CDR1 SGHTA and CDR2 FQGNSA. This CDR3 is 14 amino acids long. V was clipped by 5 bases and J by 1 base; unmatched bases: 3. CDR3 coding DNA: TGTGCCAGCAGCCCACAGGGGGGGAACACTGAAGCTTTCTTT. Its translation is CASSPQGGNTEAFF.

A single count supports this clonotype. The chain uses TRBV24-1 and TRBJ2-7, with 9 nucleotides matching TRBD2. The CDR3 is made up of 13 amino acids. CDR1 and CDR2 from the germline V gene are KGHDR and SFDVKD. J lost 6 bases, V lost 6 bases, and 5 bases had no gene match. Here the CDR3 reads CATSQGGRAEQYF. In nucleotides, the CDR3 is TGTGCCACCAGTCAAGGCGGGAGGGCCGAGCAGTACTTC.

The rearrangement links TRBV20-1 to TRBJ2-7, with 8 nucleotides matching TRBD2. Germline values: CDR1 DFQATT, CDR2 SNEGSKA (reference sequence). This CDR3 comprises 14 residues. V shed 3 bases, J shed 3 bases, and the junction held 7 bases outside the gene matches. The CDR3 DNA is TGCAGTGCTAGGATTACGGGAGGGATCTACGAGCAGTACTTC. Translation: CSARITGGIYEQYF.

This clonotype showed up just a few times. J is TRBJ2-1 and V is TRBV6-1, with 8 bases lining up with TRBD2. The junction had 7 bases not matched to a gene; V was cut back by 6 bases and J by 6 bases. Germline V gene data show CDR1 as MNHNS and CDR2 as SASEGT. The CDR3 is made up of 14 amino acids. The CDR3 DNA reads TGTGCCAGCAGGCCGGGACTAGGGGCCAATGAGCAGTTCTTC. Its translation: CASRPGLGANEQFF.

The chain couples TRBV20-1 to TRBJ2-7, with TRBD2 matching over 9 bases. The V segment lost 0 bases and the J segment 9 bases; nucleotides outside the gene matches: 9. The CDR3 sequence is 14 residues long. Per germline, CDR1 DFQATT and CDR2 SNEGSKA (reference sequence). The CDR3 DNA reads as TGCAGTGCTAGAGACATAGCGGGGGACTTGGTGCAGTACTTC. It encodes CSARDIAGDLVQYF.

This sequence joins TRBV20-1 and TRBJ2-7; possibly TRBD2 for D (6 bases). Germline CDR1 DFQATT, CDR2 SNEGSKA (reference sequence). The CDR3 spans 15 residues. V lost 0 bases and J 3 bases, leaving 15 bases between the germline ends. The CDR3 region is CSARDPLAAVYEQYF. The CDR3, as DNA: TGCAGTGCTAGAGATCCGTTAGCGGCAGTCTACGAGCAGTACTTC.

The rearrangement links TRBV24-1 to TRBJ1-5; D is unclear. The V end was cut by 3 bases, the J end by 0 bases, with 5 bases between. Germline V lookup: CDR1 KGHDR, CDR2 SFDVKD. CDR3 length equals 14 residues. The CDR3 bases are TGTGCCACCAGTGATCGGAATAGCAATCAGCCCCAGCATTTT. Translated, it gives CATSDRNSNQPQHF.

This chain joins TRBV24-1 and TRBJ2-5; 9 bases line up with TRBD1. Trimming took 4 bases from V and 7 from J; bases not matched to a gene: 9. There are 15 residues in the CDR3. The germline gives CDR1 KGHDR, CDR2 SFDVKD. The CDR3: CATSDHHRGQGTQYF. CDR3 nucleotide sequence: TGTGCCACCAGTGACCACCACAGGGGGCAGGGGACCCAGTACTTC.

This sequence joins TRBV7-9 and TRBJ1-2; D is undetermined. This CDR3 is built from 14 residues. CDR1 and CDR2 (germline): SEHNR, FQNEAQ (reference sequence). V was shortened by 5 bases and J by 4 bases, with 14 bases between the two germline ends. The CDR3 DNA follows: TGTGCCAGCAGCCCCCTCCCAGCAGTCTATGGCTACACCTTC. This codes for CASSPLPAVYGYTF.

In DNA, the CDR3 is TGTGCCATCAGTGACAAACTCTACGAGCAGTACTTC. Amino acid sequence: CAISDKLYEQYF. This sequence joins TRBV10-3 and TRBJ2-7; D is uncertain. CDR3 length: 12 residues. Germline values: CDR1 ENHRY, CDR2 SYGVKD. V gave up 3 bases and J gave up 3 bases, with 6 bases separating them.

This clonotype has a handful of counts. The gene calls are TRBV6-1 and TRBJ1-5, with a possible D match to TRBD1 (5 bases). In germline, CDR1 is MNHNS, CDR2 SASEGT. CDR3 length equals 14 residues. The V and J ends lost 2 bases and 7 bases respectively, with 12 bases between them. The CDR3 sequence is CASSELGVKQPQHF. In DNA, the CDR3 is TGTGCCAGCAGTGAATTAGGGGTCAAACAGCCCCAGCATTTT.

The chain employs TRBV6-2 or TRBV6-3 and TRBJ2-5; D may be TRBD1 (6 bases). The germline V gene encodes CDR1 MNHEY and CDR2 SVGEGT. V shed 9 bases and J shed 3 bases, with 11 bases lying between them. This CDR3 has 12 residues. CDR3 DNA sequence: TGTGCCAGTGGTACAGGGAAAGAGACCCAGTACTTC. It yields the protein CASGTGKETQYF.

The CDR3 DNA reads TGTGCCAGCAGCGGACAGGATCTTGGCGAGCAGTACTTC. It is translated as CASSGQDLGEQYF. The chain employs TRBV2 and TRBJ2-7, with 7 nucleotides matching TRBD1. CDR3 length: 13 amino acids. Germline V lookup: CDR1 SNHLY, CDR2 FYNNEI. The ends lost 6 bases at V and 6 bases at J; junction bases unmatched: 8.

This clonotype was seen a handful of times. The J gene is TRBJ1-2, the V gene TRBV28; D remains unclear. This CDR3 is 11 amino acids long. Deletions cut 6 bases from V and 8 bases from J, with 10 bases between. Germline loops: CDR1 MDHEN, CDR2 SYDVKM. The CDR3 sequence is CASRATGGYTF. CDR3 sequence (DNA): TGTGCCAGCAGGGCAACGGGGGGCTACACCTTC.

The chain couples TRBV20-1 to TRBJ1-5, with D unclear. This CDR3 is built from 14 residues. Germline CDR1 is DFQATT and CDR2 is SNEGSKA (reference sequence). Deletions cut 5 bases from V and 3 bases from J, with 14 bases between. The CDR3 loop reads CSARIGSSNQPQHF. Written as DNA, the CDR3 is TGCAGTGCTCGAATTGGCAGCTCCAATCAGCCCCAGCATTTT.

This clonotype was found a few times. The chain uses TRBV15 and TRBJ1-2, with D perhaps TRBD1 (6 bases). Trimming shortened V by 4 bases and J by 3 bases, and 9 bases separated the two germline ends. The CDR3 totals 13 residues. Germline CDR1 and CDR2: LNHNV and YYDKDF (reference sequence). As DNA, the CDR3 is TGTGCCACCAGCATCCAGGGGCACTATGGCTACACCTTC. It is translated as CATSIQGHYGYTF.

The chain couples TRBV20-1 to TRBJ2-5, with 7 bases that match TRBD2. Germline V gene data show CDR1 as DFQATT and CDR2 as SNEGSKA (reference sequence). The CDR3 spans 16 residues. V lost 0 bases to trimming and J lost 0 bases; unmatched junction nucleotides: 7. CDR3 in amino acids: CSARDRGAGYQETQYF. Here the CDR3 DNA reads TGCAGTGCTAGAGATAGGGGAGCGGGATACCAAGAGACCCAGTACTTC.

The V call is TRBV7-6, the J call TRBJ1-1; no clear D. This CDR3 is built from 13 residues. Trimming removed 5 bases at V and 0 bases at J, with 7 bases between. From germline, CDR1 is SGHVS and CDR2 FNYEAQ. The CDR3 is CASSRTVNTEAFF. In DNA, the CDR3 is TGTGCCAGCAGCCGGACGGTGAACACTGAAGCTTTCTTT.